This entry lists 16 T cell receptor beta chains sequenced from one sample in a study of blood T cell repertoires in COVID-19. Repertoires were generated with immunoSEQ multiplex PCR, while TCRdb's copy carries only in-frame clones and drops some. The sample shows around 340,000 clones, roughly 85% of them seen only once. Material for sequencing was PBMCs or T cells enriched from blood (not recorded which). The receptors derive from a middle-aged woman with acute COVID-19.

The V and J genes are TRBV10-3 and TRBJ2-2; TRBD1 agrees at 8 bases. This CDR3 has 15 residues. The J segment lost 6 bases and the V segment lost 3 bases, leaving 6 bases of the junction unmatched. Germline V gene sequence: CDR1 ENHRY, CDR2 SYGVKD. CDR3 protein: CAISDPSGGPGELFF. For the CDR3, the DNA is TGTGCCATCAGTGACCCCTCAGGGGGCCCCGGGGAGCTGTTTTTT.

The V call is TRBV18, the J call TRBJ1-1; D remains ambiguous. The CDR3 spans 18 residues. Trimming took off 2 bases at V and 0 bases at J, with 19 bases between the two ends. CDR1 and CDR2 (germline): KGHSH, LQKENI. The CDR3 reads CASSPMEVMGVMNTEAFF. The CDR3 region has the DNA TGTGCCAGCTCACCAATGGAGGTGATGGGCGTCATGAACACTGAAGCTTTCTTT. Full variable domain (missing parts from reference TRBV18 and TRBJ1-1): NAGVMQNPRHLVRRRGQEARLRCSPMKGHSHVYWYRQLPEEGLKFMVYLQKENIIDESGMPKERFSAEFPKEGPSILRIQQVVRGDSAAYFCASSPMEVMGVMNTEAFFGQGTRLTVV.

The CDR3 coding sequence is TGTGCCAGTAGTATCTTCGGGACAGAAATCTCTTATAATTCACCCCTCCACTTT. The encoded protein is CASSIFGTEISYNSPLHF. This chain uses TRBV19 with TRBJ1-6; 7 bases line up with TRBD1. V dropped 3 bases and J dropped 4; count of bases not matched to a gene: 12. CDR1 is LNHDA, CDR2 SQIVND, per germline (reference sequence). The length of the CDR3 is 18 residues.

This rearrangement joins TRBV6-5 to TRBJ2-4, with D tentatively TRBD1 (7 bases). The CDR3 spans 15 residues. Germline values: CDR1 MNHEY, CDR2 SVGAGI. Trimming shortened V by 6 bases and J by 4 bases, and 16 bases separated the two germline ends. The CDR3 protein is CASSSGGGGKNIQYF. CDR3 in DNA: TGTGCCAGCAGCTCCGGAGGGGGCGGGAAAAACATTCAGTACTTC.

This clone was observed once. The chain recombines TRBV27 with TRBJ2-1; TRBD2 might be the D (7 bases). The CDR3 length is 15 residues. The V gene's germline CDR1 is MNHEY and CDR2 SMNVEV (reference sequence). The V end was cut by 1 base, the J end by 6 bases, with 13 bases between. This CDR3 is CASSLYPRGANEQFF. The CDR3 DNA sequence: TGTGCCAGCAGTTTATACCCCCGGGGGGCCAATGAGCAGTTCTTC.

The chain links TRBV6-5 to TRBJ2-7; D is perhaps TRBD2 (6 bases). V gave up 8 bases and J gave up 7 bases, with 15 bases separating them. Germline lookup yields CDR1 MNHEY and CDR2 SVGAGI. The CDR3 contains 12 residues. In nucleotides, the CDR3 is TGTGCCAGCGGGGGGACCCTGAGGGAGCAGTACTTC. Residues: CASGGTLREQYF.

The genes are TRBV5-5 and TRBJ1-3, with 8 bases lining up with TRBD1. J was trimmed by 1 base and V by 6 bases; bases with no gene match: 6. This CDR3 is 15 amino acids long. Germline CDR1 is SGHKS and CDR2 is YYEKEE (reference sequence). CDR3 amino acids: CASTDRVLSGNTIYF. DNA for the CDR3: TGTGCCAGCACGGACAGGGTGTTGTCTGGAAACACCATATATTTT. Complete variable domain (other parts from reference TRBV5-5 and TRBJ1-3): DAGVTQSPTHLIKTRGQQVTLRCSPISGHKSVSWYQQVLGQGPQFIFQYYEKEERGRGNFPDRFSARQFPNYSSELNVNALLLGDSALYLCASTDRVLSGNTIYFGEGSWLTVV.

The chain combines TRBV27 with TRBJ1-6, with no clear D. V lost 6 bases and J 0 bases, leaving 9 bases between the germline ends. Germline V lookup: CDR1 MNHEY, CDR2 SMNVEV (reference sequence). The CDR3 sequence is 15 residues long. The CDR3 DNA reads TGTGCCAGCAGCCCTGGGAGCTCCTATAATTCACCCCTCCACTTT. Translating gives CASSPGSSYNSPLHF.

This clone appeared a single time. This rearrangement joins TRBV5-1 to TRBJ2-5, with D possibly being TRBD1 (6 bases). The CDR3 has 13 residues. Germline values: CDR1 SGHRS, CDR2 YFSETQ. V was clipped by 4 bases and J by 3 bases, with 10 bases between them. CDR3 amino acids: CASSLQGEETQYF. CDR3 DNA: TGCGCCAGCAGCCTACAGGGAGAAGAGACCCAGTACTTC. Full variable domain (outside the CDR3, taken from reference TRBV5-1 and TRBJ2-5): KAGVTQTPRYLIKTRGQQVTLSCSPISGHRSVSWYQQTPGQGLQFLFEYFSETQRNKGNFPGRFSGRQFSNSRSEMNVSTLELGDSALYLCASSLQGEETQYFGPGTRLLVL.

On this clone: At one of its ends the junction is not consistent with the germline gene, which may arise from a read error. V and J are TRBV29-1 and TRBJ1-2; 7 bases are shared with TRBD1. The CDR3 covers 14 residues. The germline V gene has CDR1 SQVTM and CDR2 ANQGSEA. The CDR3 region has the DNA TGCAGCGTGGAAGACAGGGACTCTGGCTATGGCTACACCTTC. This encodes CSVEDRDSGYGYTF.

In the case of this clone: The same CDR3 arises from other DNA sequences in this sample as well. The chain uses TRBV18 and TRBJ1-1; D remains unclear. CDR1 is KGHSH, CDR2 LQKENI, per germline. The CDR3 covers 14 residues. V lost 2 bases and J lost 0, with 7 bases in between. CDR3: CASSPAGLNTEAFF. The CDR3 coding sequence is TGTGCCAGCTCACCAGCGGGTCTGAACACTGAAGCTTTCTTT. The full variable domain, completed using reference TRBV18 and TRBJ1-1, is NAGVMQNPRHLVRRRGQEARLRCSPMKGHSHVYWYRQLPEEGLKFMVYLQKENIIDESGMPKERFSAEFPKEGPSILRIQQVVRGDSAAYFCASSPAGLNTEAFFGQGTRLTVV.

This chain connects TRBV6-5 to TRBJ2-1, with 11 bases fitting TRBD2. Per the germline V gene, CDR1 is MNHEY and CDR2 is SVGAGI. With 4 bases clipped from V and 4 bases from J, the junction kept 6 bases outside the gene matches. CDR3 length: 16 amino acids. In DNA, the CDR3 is TGTGCCAGCAGTTCTATAACTAGCGGGGGATACAATGAGCAGTTCTTC. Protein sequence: CASSSITSGGYNEQFF.

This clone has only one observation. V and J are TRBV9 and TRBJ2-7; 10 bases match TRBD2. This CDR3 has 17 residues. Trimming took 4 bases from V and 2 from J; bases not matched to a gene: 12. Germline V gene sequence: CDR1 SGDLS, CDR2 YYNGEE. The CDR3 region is CASSPHALAGGTYEQYF. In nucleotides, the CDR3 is TGTGCCAGCAGCCCGCATGCTTTAGCGGGAGGTACCTACGAGCAGTACTTC.

This CDR3 is CASSRRGGLDTQYF. The CDR3 bases are TGTGCCAGCAGCCGACGGGGAGGGCTAGATACGCAGTATTTT. The gene calls are TRBV25-1 and TRBJ2-3, with TRBD2 matching over 7 bases. Per germline, CDR1 MGHDK and CDR2 SYGVNS. CDR3 length equals 14 residues. Trimming cost V 6 bases and J 5 bases; bases outside gene matches: 8. Filled out from reference TRBV25-1 and TRBJ2-3, the complete variable domain reads EADIYQTPRYLVIGTGKKITLECSQTMGHDKMYWYQQDPGMELHLIHYSYGVNSTEKGDLSSESTVSRIRTEHFPLTLESARPSHTSQYLCASSRRGGLDTQYFGPGTRLTVL.

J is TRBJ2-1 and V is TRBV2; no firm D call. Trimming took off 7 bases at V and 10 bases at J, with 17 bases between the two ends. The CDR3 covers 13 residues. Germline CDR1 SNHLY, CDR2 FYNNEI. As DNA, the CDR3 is TGTGCCAGCAAAAAACTAAGAGATGGGGAGCAGTTCTTC. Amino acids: CASKKLRDGEQFF. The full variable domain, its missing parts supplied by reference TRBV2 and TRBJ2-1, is EPEVTQTPSHQVTQMGQEVILRCVPISNHLYFYWYRQILGQKVEFLVSFYNNEISEKSEIFDDQFSVERPDGSNFTLKIRSTKLEDSAMYFCASKKLRDGEQFFGPGTRLTVL.

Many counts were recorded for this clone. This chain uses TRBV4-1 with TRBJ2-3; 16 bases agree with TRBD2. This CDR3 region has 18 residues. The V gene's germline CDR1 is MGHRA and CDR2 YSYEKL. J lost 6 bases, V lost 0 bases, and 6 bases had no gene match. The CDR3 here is CASSQDGTSGGAKDTQYF. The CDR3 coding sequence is TGCGCCAGCAGCCAAGATGGGACTAGCGGGGGGGCCAAGGATACGCAGTATTTT.